This entry features one T cell receptor beta chain sequence. These data come from a study of identical twins. TCRdb itself ran the 5' RACE reads through MiXCR, one entry per CDR3 protein. This sample carries 200,000 to 250,000 distinct CDR3 sequences, around 6.5% of them seen once, and the ten largest clones take more than 12%. CDR3 size: 14 residues. Germline CDR1 LNHNV, CDR2 YYDKDF (reference sequence). The V end was cut by 3 bases, the J end by 5 bases, with 14 bases between. These data were likewise used in another study, on T cells expressing NK-cell markers. From that second work: Each TCR beta repertoire originated in sorted T cells that were CD3+CD56+NKG2C+, CD3+CD56+NKG2C- or CD3+CD56-NKG2C+. Dominant NKG2C+ clonotypes were found to form about 1.0-7.5% of CD8+ T cells in roughly 6 donors.

The clonotype was recovered from a young woman in good health. This chain connects TRBV15 to TRBJ2-7; D gene uncertain. Sequencing input: CD8+ T cells sorted from blood. This CDR3 is CATSSPLQSHEQYF. CDR3 bases: TGTGCCACCAGCAGCCCCTTGCAGAGCCACGAGCAGTACTTC.